Listed below are T cell receptor beta chains from one sample, sequenced in a study of beta chain features in type 1 diabetes. The method was immunoSEQ multiplex PCR; TCRdb's version includes in-frame clones alone and lacks a portion of them. The data show roughly 160,000 clones, with around 8.4% seen just once and approximately 0.56% held by the top ten. Sequences were obtained from central memory CD4+ T cells from blood. Receptors originate from a woman between 18 and 30 years old with type 1 diabetes. Both conserved end residues are part of each CDR3. The order of the fields is D gene, V gene, J gene, clone size, CDR3 protein, CDR3 DNA. The D gene is left open where the match is weak. The size field is filled for only some rows; it gives once, few, many or a size class.

-,TRBV5-1,TRBJ1-2,many,CASSLDGVPNYGYTF,TGCGCCAGCAGCTTAGATGGAGTGCCCAACTATGGCTACACCTTC
-,TRBV18,TRBJ2-7,-,CASSLAQGEQYF,TGTGCCAGCTCGCTGGCCCAGGGCGAGCAGTACTTC
TRBD2,TRBV30,TRBJ2-1,-,CAWSSSGYNEQFF,TGTGCCTGGAGTTCTAGCGGTTACAATGAGCAGTTCTTC
-,TRBV14,TRBJ1-1,few,CASSSQVNTEAFF,TGTGCCAGCAGCAGTCAGGTGAACACTGAAGCTTTCTTT
-,TRBV5-1,TRBJ2-7,-,CASRDSNYEQYF,TGCGCCAGCAGGGACTCCAACTACGAGCAGTACTTC
TRBD1,TRBV5-4,TRBJ1-2,-,CASSSRDRLYGYTF,TGTGCCAGCAGCTCCAGGGACAGGCTCTATGGCTACACCTTC
TRBD2,TRBV7-9,TRBJ2-2,-,CASSLAGDGTGELFF,TGTGCCAGCAGCCTAGCGGGAGATGGCACCGGGGAGCTGTTTTTT
-,TRBV6-1,TRBJ1-6,-,CASGGDSPLHF,TGTGCCAGCGGAGGCGATTCACCCCTCCACTTT
TRBD2,TRBV5-1,TRBJ2-2,-,CASSLGPSGRSTGELFF,TGCGCCAGCAGCTTGGGACCAAGCGGGAGGAGCACCGGGGAGCTGTTTTTT
-,TRBV7-2,TRBJ2-3,-,CASSLELRDLTDTQYF,TGTGCCAGCAGCTTAGAGTTGCGGGACCTCACAGATACGCAGTATTTT